What follows are 25 T cell receptor beta chains derived from one specimen sequenced in a study of T-cell memory formation after mild COVID-19. TCRdb re-called the 5' RACE reads with MiXCR, one entry per CDR3 protein. The table has 100,000 to 120,000 distinct CDR3 sequences, 18% seen once. Sequencing input: PBMCs or a T cell subset sorted from them (not recorded which). These receptors originate from a man aged 18 to 29 who had mild COVID-19 (a few samples of this study predate the infection). Cell type and time point are not known.

A few counts support this clonotype. The chain combines TRBV11-2 with TRBJ2-3, with TRBD2 matching over 8 bases. V shed 6 bases and J 2 bases; nucleotides not matched to a gene: 4. This CDR3 region has 14 residues. Germline CDR1 reads SGHAT; CDR2 reads FQNNGV. The CDR3 region is CASRGLGSTDTQYF. CDR3 DNA: TGTGCCAGCAGGGGACTAGGGTCCACAGATACGCAGTATTTT.

This clonotype was seen a few times. CDR3 sequence: CASSVRDRGGSPLHF. The CDR3 coding sequence is TGCGCCAGCAGCGTCCGGGACAGGGGAGGTTCACCCCTCCACTTT. This chain connects TRBV5-1 to TRBJ1-6, with 10 bases matching TRBD1. Germline CDR1 and CDR2: SGHRS and YFSETQ. This CDR3 is built from 15 residues. The V and J ends lost 4 bases and 9 bases, in that order; junction bases with no gene match: 7.

The V call is TRBV3-1, the J call TRBJ2-3; the D is unclear. The ends were cut back, 0 bases at V and 1 base at J, with 8 bases in the middle. The length of the CDR3 is 15 residues. CDR1 LGHDT and CDR2 YNNKEL come from the germline V gene (reference sequence). CDR3 protein: CASSQDVVRTDTQYF. CDR3 bases: TGTGCCAGCAGCCAAGATGTAGTACGCACAGATACGCAGTATTTT.

This clonotype was counted at least ten times. V gene TRBV7-3 combines with J gene TRBJ2-1; no reliable D call. V gave up 3 bases and J gave up 8 bases, with 17 bases separating them. The germline V gene has CDR1 SGHTA and CDR2 FQGTGA. The CDR3 loop spans 15 amino acids. CDR3 sequence (DNA): TGTGCCAGCAGCTTTCGTGGATCACAGAACGATGAGCAGTTCTTC. This codes for CASSFRGSQNDEQFF.

The chain's CDR3 is CASSQGDRNNEQFF. CDR3 DNA sequence: TGTGCCAGCAGCCAAGGCGATAGAAACAATGAGCAGTTCTTC. The rearrangement joins TRBV4-2 to TRBJ2-1; D is unresolved. Germline assignment: CDR1 LGHNA and CDR2 YNFKEQ. The CDR3 has 14 residues. V gave up 1 base and J gave up 5 bases, with 9 bases separating them.

This clonotype has just one count. The chain employs TRBV5-1 and TRBJ2-2; unclear D gene. Germline CDR1 and CDR2: SGHRS and YFSETQ. The CDR3 contains 13 residues. Between the trimmed V and J ends, which lost 6 bases and 4 bases, there was a span of 10 bases. The DNA for the CDR3 is TGCGCCAGCATCCGGTTACCCACCGGGGAGCTGTTTTTT. Its translation is CASIRLPTGELFF.

V gene TRBV7-2 combines with J gene TRBJ2-5; D possibly matches TRBD1 or TRBD2 (5 bases each). Per germline, CDR1 SGHTA and CDR2 FQGNSA. Trimming left V 7 bases short and J 6 bases short, with 21 bases between. The CDR3 sequence is 15 residues long. The CDR3 region is CASTALRGGGQTQYF. CDR3 bases: TGTGCCAGCACAGCTCTAAGGGGCGGCGGGCAGACCCAGTACTTC.

CDR3 loop: CASSGGPGYTEAFF. Written as DNA, the CDR3 is TGTGCCAGCAGCGGGGGCCCAGGCTACACTGAAGCTTTCTTT. The genes are TRBV7-6 and TRBJ1-1; D might be TRBD1 (6 bases). Germline V gene lookup returns CDR1 SGHVS and CDR2 FNYEAQ. Trimming stripped 5 bases from V and 3 bases from J, with 13 bases between. The CDR3 has 14 residues.

Here the CDR3 reads CSVPRPGARETQYF. For the CDR3, the DNA is TGCAGCGTCCCCAGGCCGGGGGCGCGGGAGACCCAGTACTTC. The chain joins TRBV29-1 to TRBJ2-5; the D call may be TRBD1 or TRBD2 (6 bases each). V lost 6 bases and J 5 bases, leaving 19 bases between the germline ends. The CDR3 covers 14 residues. CDR1 is SQVTM and CDR2 is ANQGSEA in the germline V gene.

This clonotype was counted between two and nine times. The chain uses TRBV5-6 and TRBJ2-1; D is unresolved. The germline gives CDR1 SGHDT, CDR2 YYEEEE. V was pared by 4 bases and J by 6 bases, with 14 bases between. There are 14 residues in the CDR3. CDR3 protein: CASSVTRKVNEQFF. In nucleotides, the CDR3 is TGTGCCAGCAGCGTAACAAGGAAGGTCAATGAGCAGTTCTTC.

V and J are TRBV15 and TRBJ2-3, with 8 bases matching TRBD2. V dropped 1 base and J dropped 4; count of bases not matched to a gene: 7. This CDR3 region has 16 residues. Germline assignment: CDR1 LNHNV and CDR2 YYDKDF (reference sequence). This CDR3 is CATSRAPGGPSDTQYF. In nucleotides, the CDR3 is TGTGCCACCAGCAGAGCCCCGGGGGGGCCTTCAGATACGCAGTATTTT.

The sample holds a few counts of this clonotype. This chain joins TRBV29-1 and TRBJ2-4; tentatively, D is TRBD1 (10 bases). Germline V gene sequence: CDR1 SQVTM, CDR2 ANQGSEA. The CDR3 is made up of 17 amino acids. Between the trimmed V and J ends, which lost 5 bases and 6 bases, there was a span of 26 bases. CDR3 region: CSVSGTGASGDLNIQYF. The CDR3 DNA reads as TGCAGCGTTTCCGGGACAGGGGCTAGCGGGGACCTAAACATTCAGTACTTC.

This clonotype was observed a handful of times. The chain couples TRBV6-5 to TRBJ2-3, with TRBD2 matching over 10 bases. The germline V gene encodes CDR1 MNHEY and CDR2 SVGAGI. The V gene end was trimmed by 7 bases and the J gene end by 4 bases; junction bases not matched to a gene: 14. The CDR3 has 17 amino acids. CDR3 nucleotide sequence: TGTGCCAGCACCCGGATATCGAGCGGGGGGGATCCAGATACGCAGTATTTT. This sequence encodes CASTRISSGGDPDTQYF.

The chain couples TRBV7-6 to TRBJ2-3; 13 nucleotides match TRBD2. V shed 5 bases and J 5 bases; nucleotides not matched to a gene: 13. Per the germline V gene, CDR1 is SGHVS and CDR2 is FNYEAQ. This CDR3 is 18 amino acids long. The CDR3 bases are TGTGCCAGCAGCCCCCTGGGGGGGACTAGCGGGGTTGGAGATACGCAGTATTTT. It codes for CASSPLGGTSGVGDTQYF.

This clonotype occurred many times. The V and J genes are TRBV20-1 and TRBJ2-3; D gene ambiguous. Trimming shortened V by 0 bases and J by 1 base, and 11 bases separated the two germline ends. CDR1 is DFQATT and CDR2 is SNEGSKA in the germline V gene (reference sequence). The CDR3 length is 15 residues. CDR3 protein: CSARDALAGTDTQYF. CDR3 in DNA: TGCAGTGCTAGAGATGCCCTCGCGGGCACAGATACGCAGTATTTT.

The chain employs TRBV7-2 and TRBJ2-4, with D maybe TRBD2 (6 bases). The CDR3 extends over 14 amino acids. Trimming took 2 bases from V and 7 from J, leaving 12 bases between them. The V gene's germline CDR1 is SGHTA and CDR2 FQGNSA. The DNA for the CDR3 is TGTGCCAGCAGCTTATCGGAGGGACCCAACATTCAGTACTTC. Translated: CASSLSEGPNIQYF. Complete variable domain (other parts from reference TRBV7-2 and TRBJ2-4): GAGVSQSPSNKVTEKGKDVELRCDPISGHTALYWYRQSLGQGLEFLIYFQGNSAPDKSGLPSDRFSAERTGGSVSTLTIQRTQQEDSAVYLCASSLSEGPNIQYFGAGTRLSVL.

This clonotype appeared a few times. The J gene is TRBJ1-2, the V gene TRBV19; the match to TRBD1 covers 7 bases. Germline V gene sequence: CDR1 LNHDA, CDR2 SQIVND (reference sequence). J gave up 4 bases and V 3 bases, and 8 bases lay outside the gene matches. CDR3 length equals 15 residues. The DNA for the CDR3 is TGTGCCAGTAGTATTGAAGGGGGCAATGGCTATGGCTACACCTTC. It is translated as CASSIEGGNGYGYTF.

The V call is TRBV5-1, the J call TRBJ2-7; possible D gene TRBD1, 7 bases. The germline gives CDR1 SGHRS, CDR2 YFSETQ. The ends were cut back, 0 bases at V and 6 bases at J, with 10 bases in the middle. The CDR3 sequence is 13 residues long. CDR3 coding DNA: TGCGCCAGCAGCTTGGGGCAGGGGGGCGAGCAGTACGTC. Amino acids: CASSLGQGGEQYV.

The chain carries TRBV6-5 and TRBJ1-2; D ambiguous. V was cut by 8 bases and J by 2 bases, with 9 bases left in between. The CDR3 spans 12 residues. Germline values: CDR1 MNHEY, CDR2 SVGAGI. The CDR3 here is CASRQANYGYTF. The CDR3 region has the DNA TGTGCCAGCCGGCAGGCCAACTATGGCTACACCTTC.

The rearrangement uses TRBV5-1 and TRBJ2-1; D is ambiguous. Germline CDR1 reads SGHRS; CDR2 reads YFSETQ. The CDR3 is 15 residues long. V was trimmed by 5 bases and J by 2 bases, leaving 14 bases between them. The CDR3 nucleotides are TGCGCCAGCAGTCGCTGGACCGAACCCTACAATGAGCAGTTCTTC. Translation gives CASSRWTEPYNEQFF.

V is TRBV7-9 and J is TRBJ2-3; 7 positions match TRBD2. The CDR3 loop spans 17 amino acids. Per the germline V gene, CDR1 is SEHNR and CDR2 is FQNEAQ (reference sequence). Germline trimming cut 0 bases from V and 1 base from J; bases unmatched to any gene: 7. The CDR3 reads CASSLAASGSGTDTQYF. CDR3 DNA: TGTGCCAGCAGCTTAGCTGCTAGCGGAAGTGGCACAGATACGCAGTATTTT.

The chain joins TRBV9 to TRBJ1-1; 8 positions match TRBD1. The ends lost 3 bases at V and 6 bases at J; junction bases unmatched: 4. The germline gives CDR1 SGDLS, CDR2 YYNGEE. The CDR3 has 13 residues. The CDR3 reads CASSAQGAAEAFF. CDR3 DNA: TGTGCCAGCAGCGCCCAGGGGGCCGCTGAAGCTTTCTTT.

The chain links TRBV11-2 to TRBJ2-1, with 9 positions matching TRBD2. J gave up 8 bases and V 4 bases, and 12 bases lay outside the gene matches. The CDR3 has 16 residues. Germline loops: CDR1 SGHAT, CDR2 FQNNGV. This chain's CDR3 is CASSYPWRGGLDEQFF. The DNA of the CDR3 is TGTGCCAGCAGCTACCCATGGCGGGGGGGCCTAGATGAGCAGTTCTTC. The whole variable domain, filled in from reference TRBV11-2 and TRBJ2-1, reads EAGVAQSPRYKIIEKRQSVAFWCNPISGHATLYWYQQILGQGPKLLIQFQNNGVVDDSQLPKDRFSAERLKGVDSTLKIQPAKLEDSAVYLCASSYPWRGGLDEQFFGPGTRLTVL.

This clonotype was counted between two and nine times. This chain uses TRBV4-2 with TRBJ2-3, with unresolved D. The CDR3 loop spans 13 amino acids. The germline V gene encodes CDR1 LGHNA and CDR2 YNFKEQ. V dropped 2 bases and J dropped 4 bases, with 7 bases sitting between them. Here the CDR3 reads CASSQTVSDTQYF. The CDR3 DNA is TGTGCCAGCAGCCAAACGGTCTCAGATACGCAGTATTTT.

This clonotype was counted between two and nine times. The junction does not match germline at one end; this may be a read error. This chain joins TRBV6-4 and TRBJ2-3; tentative D call: TRBD1 (6 bases). The germline V gene encodes CDR1 MRHNA and CDR2 SNTAGT. The CDR3 has 14 amino acids. The CDR3 region is CASSQGVPTATQYF. The DNA for the CDR3 is TGTGCCAGCTCACAGGGAGTCCCCACAGCTACGCAGTATTTT.